This is a list of T cell receptor beta chains from one sample in a study of T-cell reconstitution after alpha-beta-depleted transplantation in children. MiXCR, run by TCRdb on the PCR reads, gives a single entry per CDR3 protein. The sample yields around 380,000 distinct CDR3 sequences, around 9.9% seen once. The specimen comprised PBMCs from the stem cell graft donor, sampled from the stem cell graft. The source is a human donor who donated a stem cell graft to a child with acute myeloid leukemia. Both conserved end residues are part of each CDR3. A D gene is named only where the DNA matches it firmly. The size of a clone is reported for some rows only, either as once, few or many, or as a class for expanded clones.

j_call d_call v_call clone_size cdr3_nt cdr3_aa
TRBJ2-3 TRBD2 TRBV20-1 many TGCAGTGCTAGAGATCGACTAGCGAGCACAGATACGCAGTATTTT CSARDRLASTDTQYF
TRBJ2-1 - TRBV12-3/TRBV12-4 - TGTGCCAGCAGTTTCCCCAAAAGGAGGGGAAGGAATGAGCAGTTCTTC CASSFPKRRGRNEQFF
TRBJ2-4 - TRBV5-5 few TGTGCCAGCAACGCGTTTGCCAAAAACATTCAGTACTTC CASNAFAKNIQYF
TRBJ2-7 TRBD2 TRBV25-1 many TGTGCCAGCAGCGCTAGCGGGAGAGGTCGCGAGCAGTACTTC CASSASGRGREQYF
TRBJ2-3 - TRBV4-1 - TGCGCCAGCAGCCAAGATTTGGGGTCGGGCACAGATACGCAGTATTTT CASSQDLGSGTDTQYF
TRBJ2-5 TRBD2 TRBV5-4 - TGTGCCAGCAGCTTGGTGAAAGCGGGGGGGCAAGAGACCCAGTACTTC CASSLVKAGGQETQYF
TRBJ2-1 - TRBV6-5 many TGTGCCAGCAGTCCCACCCTAGGGGGAGGGCCAGACAATGAGCAGTTCTTC CASSPTLGGGPDNEQFF
TRBJ2-3 TRBD2 TRBV15 many TGTGCCACCAGCAGACTAGCGGGAGAGGGCACAGATACGCAGTATTTT CATSRLAGEGTDTQYF
TRBJ1-4 - TRBV5-1 many TGCGCCAGCAGCTTGGGGGGGATCCCTGGAGAGGAAAAACTGTTTTTT CASSLGGIPGEEKLFF
TRBJ1-4 TRBD1 TRBV18 - TGTGCCAGCTCACCACGAGGCCCCGGGACAGTGGGAGAAAAACTGTTTTTT CASSPRGPGTVGEKLFF
TRBJ1-5 TRBD1 TRBV4-1 few TGCGCCAGCAGCGAACAAACAGGGGACGGTCAGCCCCAGCATTTT CASSEQTGDGQPQHF
TRBJ1-2 - TRBV10-3 - TGTGCCATCAGTGAGTCAAGGACACCCTCGGGCTACACCTTC CAISESRTPSGYTF
TRBJ2-7 TRBD2 TRBV6-1 - TGTGCCAGCAGTCCGCCGGGACTAGCGGGAGGAAACGAGCAGTACTTC CASSPPGLAGGNEQYF
TRBJ2-1 - TRBV10-3 - TGTGCCATTCGTGGAGGGAGTGGGGTCTACAATGAGCAGTTCTTC CAIRGGSGVYNEQFF
TRBJ1-1 - TRBV29-1 - TGCAGCTTTCGACAGATGAACACTGAAGCTTTCTTT CSFRQMNTEAFF
TRBJ2-3 TRBD2 TRBV29-1 - TGCAGCGTTGAAGCCAGGACTAGAGACGGCACAGATACGCAGTATTTT CSVEARTRDGTDTQYF
TRBJ2-1 TRBD2 TRBV20-1 few TGCAGTGCCCAGAGTGGGGCGGGGGGCCCCAATGAGCAGTTCTTC CSAQSGAGGPNEQFF
TRBJ1-1 TRBD1 TRBV5-1 - TGCGCCAGCAGCTTCACGTGGGACAGGAACACTGAAGCTTTCTTT CASSFTWDRNTEAFF
TRBJ2-1 TRBD2 TRBV7-2 few TGTGCCAGCAGCTCTAGCGGGGCCGCCAATGAGCAGTTCTTC CASSSSGAANEQFF
TRBJ2-7 - TRBV29-1 few TGCAGCGTTGAATCCGGGAGCGGCTACGAGCAGTACTTC CSVESGSGYEQYF
TRBJ2-5 TRBD2 TRBV5-5 - TGTGCCAGCAGCTTGTACGGGACTAGCGGGGGGACACAAGAGACCCAGTACTTC CASSLYGTSGGTQETQYF
TRBJ2-5 - TRBV5-1 many TGCGCCAGCAGCTTTCCCGAACTAGTATCGGAGACCCAGTACTTC CASSFPELVSETQYF
TRBJ2-3 - TRBV20-1 many TGCAGTGCTGGAGATACGCAGTATTTT CSAGDTQYF
TRBJ2-5 TRBD1 TRBV20-1 few TGCAGTGCTCGGGGACAGCAACTACAAGAGACCCAGTACTTC CSARGQQLQETQYF
TRBJ2-2 TRBD1 TRBV5-1 few TGCGCCAGCAGCTTGGGGGACAGCGCCACCGGGGAGCTGTTTTTT CASSLGDSATGELFF
TRBJ1-1 - TRBV27 - TGTGCCAGCAGTTTAAAACGTCCGTCCACTGAAGCTTTCTTT CASSLKRPSTEAFF
TRBJ2-3 TRBD2 TRBV20-1 - TGCAGTGCCGAGATGGGCGGGGGGGTCACAGATACGCAGTATTTT CSAEMGGGVTDTQYF
TRBJ2-1 - TRBV5-4 few TGTGCCAGCAGCTTGCGGTATTGGGCGCGAGAAGGGGTATACAATGAGCAGTTCTTC CASSLRYWAREGVYNEQFF
TRBJ2-7 - TRBV5-1 few TGCGCCAGCAGCTTGGGAGGGACGTATGGGAGCGGATACGAGCAGTACTTC CASSLGGTYGSGYEQYF
TRBJ1-2 - TRBV12-3/TRBV12-4 - TGTGCCAGCAGTTTGGCGGGGACGTCTAACTATGGCTACACCTTC CASSLAGTSNYGYTF
TRBJ2-6 - TRBV5-6 few TGTGCCAGCAGCTTGGCGGGACACCTCTCTGGGGCCAACGTCCTGACTTTC CASSLAGHLSGANVLTF
TRBJ1-1 - TRBV29-1 - TGCAGCGTTGTCTCACGAGCGAACACTGAAGCTTTCTTT CSVVSRANTEAFF
TRBJ1-6 - TRBV6-1 many TGTGCCAGCAGTGGCAGGGGTCCTGCTAATTCACCCCTCCACTTT CASSGRGPANSPLHF
TRBJ2-5 - TRBV29-1 - TGCAGCGTTGATTACAGGGTGGGGGCAGAGACCCAGTACTTC CSVDYRVGAETQYF
TRBJ2-7 - TRBV20-1 few TGCAGTGCTAGCTCGCGGTCCTTATACGAGCAGTACTTC CSASSRSLYEQYF
TRBJ2-1 TRBD2 TRBV27 many TGTGCCAGCAGCCTTGGGACTAGCGGTAACAATGAGCAGTTCTTC CASSLGTSGNNEQFF
TRBJ2-3 TRBD2 TRBV20-1 few TGCAGTGCTATAGGGACTAGCGGGAGCACAGATACGCAGTATTTT CSAIGTSGSTDTQYF
TRBJ2-4 - TRBV3-1 - TGTGCCAGCGGCCCAAACAGAGGTACACCCAAAAACATTCAGTACTTC CASGPNRGTPKNIQYF
TRBJ2-2 - TRBV6-5 many TGTGCCAGCAGCACCCAGGGGTCAGGAACCGGGGAGCTGTTTTTT CASSTQGSGTGELFF
TRBJ2-3 - TRBV9 few TGTGCCAGCAGCGTAGAACCTAGCGCAGATACGCAGTATTTT CASSVEPSADTQYF
TRBJ2-3 - TRBV7-6 few TGTGCCAGCAGCCTGTCGTCCGGGACTGGGGGAGATACGCAGTATTTT CASSLSSGTGGDTQYF
TRBJ2-1 - TRBV11-2 - TGTGCCAGCAGCGCCCGACAGATTATGAATGAGCAGTTCTTC CASSARQIMNEQFF
TRBJ2-3 - TRBV6-2/TRBV6-3 few TGTGCCAGCAGTTATTCTGTAGGTTCACCGGACACAGATACGCAGTATTTT CASSYSVGSPDTDTQYF
TRBJ1-5 - TRBV10-3 few TGTGCCATCAGTGAAGGAGGGCGGGGTCAGCCCCAGCATTTT CAISEGGRGQPQHF
TRBJ2-7 TRBD1 TRBV30 once TGTGCCTGGAGTGTAAGCCTCCGGACAGGGGGCAGCGAGCAGTACTTC CAWSVSLRTGGSEQYF
TRBJ2-1 TRBD1 TRBV6-1 - TGTGCCAGCAGCCAGGGGGACCATTCCTCCAATGAGCAGTTCTTC CASSQGDHSSNEQFF
TRBJ2-7 TRBD1 TRBV7-3 few TGTGCCAGCAGCCGCACAGGGGAAAGGGGGAACGAGCAGTACTTC CASSRTGERGNEQYF
TRBJ2-5 - TRBV28 - TGTGCCAGCAGCCTTCAACTGTTCGGGGAGACCCAGTACTTC CASSLQLFGETQYF